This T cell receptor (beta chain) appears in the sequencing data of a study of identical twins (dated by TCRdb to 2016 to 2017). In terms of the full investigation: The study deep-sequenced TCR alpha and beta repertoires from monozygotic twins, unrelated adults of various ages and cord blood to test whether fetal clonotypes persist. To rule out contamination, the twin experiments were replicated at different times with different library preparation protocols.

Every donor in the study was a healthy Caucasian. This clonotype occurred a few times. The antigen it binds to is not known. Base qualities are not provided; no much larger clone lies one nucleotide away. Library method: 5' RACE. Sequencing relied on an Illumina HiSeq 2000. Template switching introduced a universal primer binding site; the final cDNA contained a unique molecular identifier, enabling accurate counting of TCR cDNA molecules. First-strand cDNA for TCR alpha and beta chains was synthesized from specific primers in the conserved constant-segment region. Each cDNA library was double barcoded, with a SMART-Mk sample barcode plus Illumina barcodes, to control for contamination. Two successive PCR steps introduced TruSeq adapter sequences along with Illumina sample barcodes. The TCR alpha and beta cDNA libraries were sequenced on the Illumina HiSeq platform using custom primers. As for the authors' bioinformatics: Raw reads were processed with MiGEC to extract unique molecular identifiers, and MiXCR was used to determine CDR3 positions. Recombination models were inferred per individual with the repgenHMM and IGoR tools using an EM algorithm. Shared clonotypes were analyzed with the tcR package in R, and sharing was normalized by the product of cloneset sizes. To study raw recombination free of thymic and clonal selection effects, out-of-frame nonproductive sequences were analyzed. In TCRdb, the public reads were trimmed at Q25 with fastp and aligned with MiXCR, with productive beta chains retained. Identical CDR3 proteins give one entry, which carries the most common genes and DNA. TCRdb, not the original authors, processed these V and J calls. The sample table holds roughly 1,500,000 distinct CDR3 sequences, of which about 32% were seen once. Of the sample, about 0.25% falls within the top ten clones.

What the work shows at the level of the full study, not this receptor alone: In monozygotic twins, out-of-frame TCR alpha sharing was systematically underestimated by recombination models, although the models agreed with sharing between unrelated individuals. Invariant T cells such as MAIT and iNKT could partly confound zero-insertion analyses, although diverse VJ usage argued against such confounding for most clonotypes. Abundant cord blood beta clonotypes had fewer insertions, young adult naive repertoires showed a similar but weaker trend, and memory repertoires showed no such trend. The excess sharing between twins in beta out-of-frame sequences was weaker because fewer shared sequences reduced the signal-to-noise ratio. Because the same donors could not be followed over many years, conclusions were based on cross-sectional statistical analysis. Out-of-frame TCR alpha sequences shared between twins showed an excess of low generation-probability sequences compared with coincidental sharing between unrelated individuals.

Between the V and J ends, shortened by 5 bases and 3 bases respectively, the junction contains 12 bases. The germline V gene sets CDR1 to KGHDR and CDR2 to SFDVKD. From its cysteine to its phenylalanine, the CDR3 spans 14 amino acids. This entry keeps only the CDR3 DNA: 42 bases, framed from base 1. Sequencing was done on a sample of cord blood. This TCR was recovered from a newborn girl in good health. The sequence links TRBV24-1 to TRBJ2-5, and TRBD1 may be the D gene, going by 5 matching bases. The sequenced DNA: TGTGCCACCAGTGCCCCCATAGGGGAAGAGACCCAGTACTTC. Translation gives CATSAPIGEETQYF.